This TCR beta chain was observed in a study of blood T cell repertoires in COVID-19. Study as a whole: Samples of COVID-19 (acute and convalescent) were obtained from the United States, Italy and Spain. From T cells, B-cell-depleted T cells, or PBMCs came the material, which was cDNA or gDNA.

Participants had their cohort set by participant-reported clinical history. Source study methods: Cell counts per sample came from amplifying reference gene primers. Method: immunoSEQ multiplex PCR; TCRdb's copy keeps in-frame clones and lacks some. The V and J calls and clone size come from that table; D and trimming were worked out from the DNA. The sample shows 200,000 to 250,000 clones, 85% of them seen only once. The CDR3 spans 13 residues. From germline, CDR1 is SQVTM and CDR2 ANQGSEA. V was trimmed by 6 bases and J by 0 bases, leaving 9 bases between them. This sequence joins TRBV29-1 and TRBJ2-1; a possible D gene is TRBD1 (6 bases). The TCR comes from a man between 40 and 49 years old who had recovered from COVID-19. Sequences were obtained from PBMCs or T cells enriched from blood (not recorded which). CDR3 region: CSVRTDSYNEQFF. The CDR3 nucleotides read TGCAGCGTGCGGACAGACTCCTACAATGAGCAGTTCTTC.